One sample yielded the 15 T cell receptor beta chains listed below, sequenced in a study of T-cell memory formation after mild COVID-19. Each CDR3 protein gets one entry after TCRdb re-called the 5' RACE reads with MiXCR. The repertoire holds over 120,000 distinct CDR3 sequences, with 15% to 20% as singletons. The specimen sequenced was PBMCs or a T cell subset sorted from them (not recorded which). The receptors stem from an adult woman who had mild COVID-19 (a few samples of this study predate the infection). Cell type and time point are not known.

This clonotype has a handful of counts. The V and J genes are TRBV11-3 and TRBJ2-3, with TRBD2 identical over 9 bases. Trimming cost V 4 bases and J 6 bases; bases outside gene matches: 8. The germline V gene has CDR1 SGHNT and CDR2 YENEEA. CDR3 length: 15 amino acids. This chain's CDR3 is CASSSLSGSYDTQYF. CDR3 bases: TGTGCCAGCAGCTCCCTTAGCGGGAGTTACGATACGCAGTATTTT.

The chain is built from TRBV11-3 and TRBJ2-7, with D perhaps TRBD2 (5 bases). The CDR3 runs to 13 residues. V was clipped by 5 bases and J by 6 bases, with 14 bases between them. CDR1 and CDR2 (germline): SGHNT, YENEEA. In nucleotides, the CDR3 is TGTGCCAGCAGCAGGGCCCCGGCGGGCGAGCAGTACTTC. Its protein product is CASSRAPAGEQYF.

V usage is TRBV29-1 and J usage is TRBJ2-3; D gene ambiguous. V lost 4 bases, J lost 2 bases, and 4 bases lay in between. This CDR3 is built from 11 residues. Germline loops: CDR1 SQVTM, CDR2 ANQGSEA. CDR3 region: CSVGDTDTQYF. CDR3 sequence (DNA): TGCAGCGTTGGGGACACAGATACGCAGTATTTT.

The CDR3 region has the DNA TGTGCCAGCAGTGGCTCGACAGGGCTTGGGGACACTGAAGCTTTCTTT. It is translated as CASSGSTGLGDTEAFF. The rearrangement links TRBV6-1 to TRBJ1-1; 7 nucleotides agree with TRBD1. CDR1 and CDR2 from the germline V gene are MNHNS and SASEGT. The length of the CDR3 is 16 residues. The junction had 11 bases not matched to a gene; V was cut back by 4 bases and J by 3 bases.

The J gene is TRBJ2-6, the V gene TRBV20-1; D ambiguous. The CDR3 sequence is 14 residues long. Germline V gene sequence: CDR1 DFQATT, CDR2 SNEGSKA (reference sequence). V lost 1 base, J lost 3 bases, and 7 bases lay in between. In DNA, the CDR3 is TGCAGTGCTAGAGGGGGTCGTGGGGCCAACGTCCTGACTTTC. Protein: CSARGGRGANVLTF.

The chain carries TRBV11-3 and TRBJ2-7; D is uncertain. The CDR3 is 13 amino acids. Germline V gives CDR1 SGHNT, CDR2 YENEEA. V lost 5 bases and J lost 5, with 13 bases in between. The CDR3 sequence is CASSVFRSDEQYF. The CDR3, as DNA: TGTGCCAGCAGCGTCTTTAGAAGTGACGAGCAGTACTTC.

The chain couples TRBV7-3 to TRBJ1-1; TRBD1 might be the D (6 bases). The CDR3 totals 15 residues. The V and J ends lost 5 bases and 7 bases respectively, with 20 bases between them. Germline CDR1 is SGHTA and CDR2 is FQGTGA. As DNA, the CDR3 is TGTGCCAGCAGCAAACAGGGTACGGGTTTGTTTGAAGCTTTCTTT. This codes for CASSKQGTGLFEAFF. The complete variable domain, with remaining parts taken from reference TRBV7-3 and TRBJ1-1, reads GAGVSQTPSNKVTEKGKYVELRCDPISGHTALYWYRQSLGQGPEFLIYFQGTGAADDSGLPNDRFFAVRPEGSVSTLKIQRTERGDSAVYLCASSKQGTGLFEAFFGQGTRLTVV.

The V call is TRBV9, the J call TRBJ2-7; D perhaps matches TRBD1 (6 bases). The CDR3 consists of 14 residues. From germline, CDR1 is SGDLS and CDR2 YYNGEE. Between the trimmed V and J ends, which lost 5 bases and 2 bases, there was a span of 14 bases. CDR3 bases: TGTGCCAGCAGTGCGGGCAGGGGAGCCTACGAGCAGTACTTC. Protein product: CASSAGRGAYEQYF.

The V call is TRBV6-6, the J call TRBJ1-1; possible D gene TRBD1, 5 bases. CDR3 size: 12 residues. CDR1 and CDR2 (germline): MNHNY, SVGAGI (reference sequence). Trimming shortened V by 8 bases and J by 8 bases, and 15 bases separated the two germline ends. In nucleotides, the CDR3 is TGTGCCAGCGGAGGGGCAGGTCCGGAAGCTTTCTTT. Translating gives CASGGAGPEAFF.

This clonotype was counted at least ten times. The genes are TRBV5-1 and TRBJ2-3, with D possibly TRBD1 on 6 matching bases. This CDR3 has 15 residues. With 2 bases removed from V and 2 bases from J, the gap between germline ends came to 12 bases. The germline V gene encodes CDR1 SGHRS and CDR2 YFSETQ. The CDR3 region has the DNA TGCGCCAGCAGCTTTCAGGGGATGGTCACAGATACGCAGTATTTT. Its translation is CASSFQGMVTDTQYF.

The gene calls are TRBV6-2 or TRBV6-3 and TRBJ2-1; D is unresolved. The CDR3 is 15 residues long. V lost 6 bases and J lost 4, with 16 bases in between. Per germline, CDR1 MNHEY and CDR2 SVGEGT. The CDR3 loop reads CASSSDTAIYNEQFF. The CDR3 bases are TGTGCCAGCAGCTCGGATACCGCGATATACAATGAGCAGTTCTTC.

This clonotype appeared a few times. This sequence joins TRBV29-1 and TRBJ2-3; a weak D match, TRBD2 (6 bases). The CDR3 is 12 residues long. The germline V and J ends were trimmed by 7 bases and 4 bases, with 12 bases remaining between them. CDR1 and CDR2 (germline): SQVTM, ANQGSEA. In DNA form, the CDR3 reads TGCAGCGGGTGGAGGGCACCAGATACGCAGTATTTT. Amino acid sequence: CSGWRAPDTQYF.

The CDR3, as DNA: TGTGCCAGCAGTGGGAGGCCACAGGGGTCCACAGATACGCAGTATTTT. This codes for CASSGRPQGSTDTQYF. This chain links TRBV2 with TRBJ2-3, with TRBD1 identical over 7 bases. With V trimmed by 4 bases and J by 2 bases, 9 bases remained unmatched. The CDR3 has 16 amino acids. CDR1 is SNHLY and CDR2 is FYNNEI in the germline V gene.

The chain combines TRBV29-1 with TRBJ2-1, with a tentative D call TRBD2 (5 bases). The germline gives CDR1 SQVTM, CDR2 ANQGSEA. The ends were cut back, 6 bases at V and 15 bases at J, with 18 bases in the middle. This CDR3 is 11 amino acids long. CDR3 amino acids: CSVEPTYGGFF. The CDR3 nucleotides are TGCAGCGTAGAACCCACGTACGGAGGGTTCTTC.

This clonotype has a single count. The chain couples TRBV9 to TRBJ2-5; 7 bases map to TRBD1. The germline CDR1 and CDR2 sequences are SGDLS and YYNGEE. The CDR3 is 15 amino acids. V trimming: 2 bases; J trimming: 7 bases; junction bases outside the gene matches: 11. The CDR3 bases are TGTGCCAGCAGCGTCGCTTACAGGGGTATCGTGACCCAGTACTTC. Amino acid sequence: CASSVAYRGIVTQYF.